This passage covers 16 T cell receptor beta chains from one sample sequenced in a study of identical twins (dated by TCRdb to the mid-2010s). The library was produced with 5' RACE. The sequencer was an Illumina HiSeq 2000. The public reads were reprocessed in TCRdb via fastp at Q25 and MiXCR, keeping in-frame beta chains. CDR3 protein sequences are deduplicated, and each keeps its most common genes and DNA. For this sample there are approximately 500,000 distinct CDR3 sequences; approximately 24% appear just once. Of the sample, 2.9% falls within the top ten clones. The data also belong to a second study, concerning T cells expressing NK-cell markers.

Sequencing used CD4+ T cells sorted from blood. These receptors were collected from a woman younger than 35 in good health.

This clonotype has only a few counts. The J gene is TRBJ1-3, the V gene TRBV12-3 or TRBV12-4; 7 bases are a match to TRBD1. CDR3 length: 16 amino acids. The ends lost 6 bases at V and 5 bases at J; junction bases unmatched: 13. The CDR3 loop is CASSTSTGVARNTIYF. CDR3 DNA: TGTGCCAGCAGCACGTCTACAGGGGTTGCGCGAAACACCATATATTTT.

The genes are TRBV20-1 and TRBJ2-5; TRBD2 matches 11 bases. The germline CDR1 and CDR2 sequences are DFQATT and SNEGSKA (reference sequence). The CDR3 loop spans 13 amino acids. With 4 bases clipped from V and 5 bases from J, the junction kept 3 bases outside the gene matches. The CDR3 protein is CSAKASGRETQYF. The CDR3 DNA reads as TGCAGTGCTAAGGCTAGCGGGAGGGAGACCCAGTACTTC.

This clonotype was observed a single time. This chain joins TRBV6-1 and TRBJ1-5; 7 bases match TRBD1. This CDR3 is built from 15 residues. CDR1 and CDR2 (germline): MNHNS, SASEGT. V dropped 6 bases and J dropped 6; count of bases not matched to a gene: 11. The CDR3 DNA reads as TGTGCCAGCAGACCCACAGGGGAGGGTCGTCAGCCCCAGCATTTT. Translation: CASRPTGEGRQPQHF.

The table lists this clonotype with a few counts. V is TRBV7-2 and J is TRBJ2-7; 8 bases match TRBD2. The CDR3 is 15 amino acids. J gave up 5 bases and V 5 bases, and 11 bases lay outside the gene matches. Per the germline V gene, CDR1 is SGHTA and CDR2 is FQGNSA. CDR3 sequence: CASSPFAREEHEQYF. The CDR3 DNA reads TGTGCCAGCAGCCCTTTTGCGCGGGAGGAACACGAGCAGTACTTC.

The chain uses TRBV5-1 and TRBJ2-1, with D possibly TRBD2 on 7 matching bases. This CDR3 spans 13 amino acids. CDR1 SGHRS and CDR2 YFSETQ come from the germline V gene. With 10 bases removed from V and 3 bases from J, the gap between germline ends came to 14 bases. CDR3: CASGRGGYNEQFF. The CDR3 region has the DNA TGCGCCTCAGGAAGGGGGGGCTACAATGAGCAGTTCTTC.

This clonotype appeared a few times. This chain connects TRBV20-1 to TRBJ2-3; D unresolved. The germline gives CDR1 DFQATT, CDR2 SNEGSKA (reference sequence). Trimming removed 6 bases from V and 0 bases from J, with 7 bases in between. The CDR3 has 12 amino acids. CDR3 sequence (DNA): TGCAGTGCCCCCAAGAGCACAGATACGCAGTATTTT. Its protein product is CSAPKSTDTQYF.

This clonotype was detected many times. The chain couples TRBV15 to TRBJ2-1; TRBD1 matches 7 bases. This CDR3 has 16 residues. The J segment lost 3 bases and the V segment lost 0 bases, leaving 5 bases of the junction unmatched. The germline gives CDR1 LNHNV, CDR2 YYDKDF (reference sequence). Here the CDR3 reads CATSREGTAYYNEQFF. For the CDR3, the DNA is TGTGCCACCAGCAGAGAAGGGACAGCTTACTACAATGAGCAGTTCTTC.

The sample holds a few counts of this clonotype. The chain has TRBV7-2 and TRBJ1-2, with D tentatively TRBD1 (5 bases). Trimming removed 2 bases at V and 5 bases at J, with 9 bases between. The CDR3 contains 13 residues. Germline CDR1 SGHTA, CDR2 FQGNSA. The chain's CDR3 is CASSLPGGYGYTF. In DNA form, the CDR3 reads TGTGCCAGCAGCTTACCGGGGGGGTATGGCTACACCTTC. The whole variable domain, filled in from reference TRBV7-2 and TRBJ1-2, reads GAGVSQSPSNKVTEKGKDVELRCDPISGHTALYWYRQSLGQGLEFLIYFQGNSAPDKSGLPSDRFSAERTGGSVSTLTIQRTQQEDSAVYLCASSLPGGYGYTFGSGTRLTVV.

V and J are TRBV27 and TRBJ1-1; D is uncertain. The length of the CDR3 is 14 residues. The V and J ends lost 3 bases and 2 bases respectively, with 10 bases between them. The V gene's germline CDR1 is MNHEY and CDR2 SMNVEV (reference sequence). In DNA form, the CDR3 reads TGTGCCAGCAGTTTCGGCCTGCTCAACACTGAAGCTTTCTTT. Amino acids: CASSFGLLNTEAFF.

This clonotype was recorded many times. The chain joins TRBV5-6 to TRBJ1-2, with a weak D call TRBD1 (5 bases). CDR1 SGHDT and CDR2 YYEEEE come from the germline V gene. V shed 2 bases and J shed 8 bases, with 7 bases lying between them. This CDR3 spans 11 amino acids. The CDR3 coding sequence is TGTGCCAGCAGCTTCCGGGACGGCTACACCTTC. This translates into CASSFRDGYTF. The full variable domain, completed using reference TRBV5-6 and TRBJ1-2, is DAGVTQSPTHLIKTRGQQVTLRCSPKSGHDTVSWYQQALGQGPQFIFQYYEEEERQRGNFPDRFSGHQFPNYSSELNVNALLLGDSALYLCASSFRDGYTFGSGTRLTVV.

The V and J genes are TRBV27 and TRBJ1-1; maybe TRBD1 (6 bases). CDR3 size: 15 residues. CDR1 and CDR2 from the germline V gene are MNHEY and SMNVEV (reference sequence). V was shortened by 5 bases and J by 5 bases, with 18 bases between the two germline ends. The DNA of the CDR3 is TGTGCCAGCAGTCTCATACAGGGAAGGAAGACTGAAGCTTTCTTT. Amino acids: CASSLIQGRKTEAFF.

The chain recombines TRBV11-2 with TRBJ1-6; D not certain. The CDR3 length is 14 residues. With 2 bases removed from V and 6 bases from J, the gap between germline ends came to 8 bases. Germline CDR1 reads SGHAT; CDR2 reads FQNNGV. The CDR3 coding sequence is TGTGCCAGCAGCTTAAGTCAAGCTAATTCACCCCTCCACTTT. It encodes CASSLSQANSPLHF.

The chain uses TRBV2 and TRBJ2-2; the match to TRBD2 covers 10 bases. The junction had 8 bases not matched to a gene; V was cut back by 6 bases and J by 1 base. CDR3 length equals 17 residues. Germline V gene data show CDR1 as SNHLY and CDR2 as FYNNEI. CDR3: CASSFGASGGNTGELFF. In DNA form, the CDR3 reads TGTGCCAGCAGCTTTGGCGCTAGCGGGGGGAACACCGGGGAGCTGTTTTTT. Looking up the rest from reference TRBV2 and TRBJ2-2 gives the full variable domain: EPEVTQTPSHQVTQMGQEVILRCVPISNHLYFYWYRQILGQKVEFLVSFYNNEISEKSEIFDDQFSVERPDGSNFTLKIRSTKLEDSAMYFCASSFGASGGNTGELFFGEGSRLTVL.

The chain links TRBV7-9 to TRBJ1-4, with 9 nucleotides matching TRBD1. V was clipped by 4 bases and J by 7 bases; unmatched bases: 4. Germline V gene lookup returns CDR1 SEHNR and CDR2 FQNEAQ (reference sequence). The CDR3 runs 14 residues. CDR3: CASSSLDRGEKLFF. The CDR3 DNA follows: TGTGCCAGCAGCTCACTGGACAGGGGTGAAAAACTGTTTTTT.

The J gene is TRBJ1-1, the V gene TRBV7-2; D gene unclear. The CDR3 covers 12 residues. In germline, CDR1 is SGHTA, CDR2 FQGNSA. Trimming cost V 0 bases and J 6 bases, with 5 bases left between them. CDR3 loop: CASSLARAEAFF. The CDR3 nucleotides read TGTGCCAGCAGCTTAGCGCGGGCTGAAGCTTTCTTT. Looking up the rest from reference TRBV7-2 and TRBJ1-1 gives the full variable domain: GAGVSQSPSNKVTEKGKDVELRCDPISGHTALYWYRQSLGQGLEFLIYFQGNSAPDKSGLPSDRFSAERTGGSVSTLTIQRTQQEDSAVYLCASSLARAEAFFGQGTRLTVV.

This clonotype was detected only a few times. The gene calls are TRBV6-2 or TRBV6-3 and TRBJ1-6, with D unresolved. Germline CDR1 MNHEY, CDR2 SVGEGT. V lost 10 bases and J lost 4, with 17 bases in between. CDR3 length: 15 residues. The CDR3 DNA reads TGTGCCACCCGGGCCGCCTCCGGGTATAATTCACCCCTCCACTTT. Its protein is CATRAASGYNSPLHF.